The next 7 T cell receptor beta chains were all read from a single sample in a study of T cells in Graves' hyperthyroidism and ophthalmopathy. From RNA transcripts, TCR beta CDR3 regions were amplified. The HTBI primer set was used in a first-round RT-PCR of the TCR CDR3. Each CDR3 protein gets one entry after TCRdb re-called the multiplex PCR reads with MiXCR. The sample yields under 650,000 distinct CDR3 sequences, 15% to 20% seen once. Input material: blood. The source of these receptors is a woman aged 25-40 years with Graves' hyperthyroidism.

This clonotype was detected a few times. The CDR3 loop is CASSPVGAQYNEQFF. CDR3 bases: TGTGCCAGCAGTCCTGTAGGGGCGCAGTACAATGAGCAGTTCTTC. The chain combines TRBV28 with TRBJ2-1; TRBD1 is a possible D gene (5 bases). Trimming took 5 bases from V and 4 from J, leaving 15 bases between them. The CDR3 has 15 amino acids. Germline V gene sequence: CDR1 MDHEN, CDR2 SYDVKM.

The rearrangement uses TRBV19 and TRBJ2-3; D is unclear. Germline V CDR1 and CDR2: LNHDA, SQIVND (reference sequence). V was cut by 0 bases and J by 6 bases, with 4 bases left in between. This CDR3 region has 12 residues. In nucleotides, the CDR3 is TGTGCCAGTAGTATAGACGAGGATACGCAGTATTTT. Translating gives CASSIDEDTQYF.

This clonotype was counted only a few times. This sequence joins TRBV14 and TRBJ2-1; the match to TRBD2 covers 8 bases. This CDR3 is built from 16 residues. V lost 5 bases and J lost 8; bases outside the gene matches: 14. Germline V gives CDR1 SGHDN, CDR2 FVKESK. Here the CDR3 DNA reads TGTGCCAGCAGCGGGCGACTAGCGCCCATCGTAGATGAGCAGTTCTTC. This translates into CASSGRLAPIVDEQFF.

This clonotype was recorded many times. The chain couples TRBV5-1 to TRBJ2-5; possibly TRBD2 for D (6 bases). CDR3 length equals 14 residues. V was pared by 0 bases and J by 4 bases, with 10 bases between. Germline CDR1 and CDR2: SGHRS and YFSETQ. The CDR3 region is CASSLAMRGETQYF. CDR3 in DNA: TGCGCCAGCAGCTTGGCCATGCGGGGAGAGACCCAGTACTTC.

This clonotype was observed many times. This chain uses TRBV6-1 with TRBJ2-3; TRBD2 matches 11 bases. Germline-derived CDR1 and CDR2 are MNHNS and SASEGT. The V gene end was trimmed by 6 bases and the J gene end by 1 base; junction bases not matched to a gene: 6. This CDR3 has 16 residues. This CDR3 reads CASRSQLAGGTDTQYF. CDR3 bases: TGTGCCAGCAGGTCGCAACTAGCGGGGGGCACAGATACGCAGTATTTT.

This clonotype was counted at least ten times. The gene calls are TRBV28 and TRBJ2-5; possible D gene TRBD2, 5 bases. CDR1 is MDHEN and CDR2 is SYDVKM in the germline V gene. Between the trimmed V and J ends, which lost 9 bases and 10 bases, there was a span of 15 bases. This CDR3 is 11 amino acids long. The CDR3 loop is CASRGFRFQYF. For the CDR3, the DNA is TGTGCCAGTAGAGGGTTCCGCTTCCAGTACTTC.

This chain links TRBV3-1 with TRBJ2-1; TRBD1 matches 7 bases. The length of the CDR3 is 16 residues. The germline V gene has CDR1 LGHDT and CDR2 YNNKEL (reference sequence). V shed 4 bases and J 4 bases; nucleotides not matched to a gene: 10. DNA for the CDR3: TGTGCCAGCAGCCCTGACAGGGATAGTGTGTACAATGAGCAGTTCTTC. Translated, it gives CASSPDRDSVYNEQFF.